This record concerns one T cell receptor (beta chain) sequence. The target antigen is unknown. This entry is derived from a study of T cells after posttransplantation cyclophosphamide. Study findings and constraints: TRB clonality was highly associated with recipient CMV seropositivity and reactivation. Donor-recipient repertoire similarity was low at 1-2 months, rising over year one.

V was pared by 7 bases and J by 0 bases, with 12 bases of the junction left unmatched. The CDR3 is 18 residues long. In germline, CDR1 is MDHEN, CDR2 SYDVKM. Sequencing was performed with immunoSEQ multiplex PCR; in TCRdb, only in-frame clones are kept and a portion is missing. The repertoire consists of about 14,000 clones, with around 74% occurring once and the leading ten covering more than 0.95%. On the day of bone marrow donation, the related graft donor provided peripheral blood. Sequencing used memory CD4+ T cells sorted from PBMCs. The origin of this receptor is a middle-aged man. This sequence joins TRBV28 and TRBJ2-1, with 10 nucleotides matching TRBD1. CDR3 loop: CASTPSPGTGVSYNEQFF. The CDR3 DNA follows: TGTGCCAGCACTCCATCTCCCGGGACAGGGGTCTCCTACAATGAGCAGTTCTTC.